Shown below are 13 T cell receptor beta chains from a single sample sequenced in a study of T cells after yellow fever vaccination. TCRdb passed the 5' RACE reads through MiXCR, listing each CDR3 protein once. The table shows approximately 34,000 distinct CDR3 sequences, with 6% to 8.5% occurring only once. Here the sequenced sample was PBMCs, either bulk or a sorted T-cell subset (CD4+, CD8+, memory, or dextramer-sorted; not recorded which), taken on the day of the first yellow fever vaccination. The receptor set was obtained from a man between 18 and 29 years old who received the YFV17D yellow fever vaccine.

This clonotype was seen repeatedly, ten times or more. The chain carries TRBV5-1 and TRBJ2-3; 11 nucleotides match TRBD2. The CDR3 length is 16 residues. V lost 4 bases to trimming and J lost 2 bases; unmatched junction nucleotides: 6. CDR1 SGHRS and CDR2 YFSETQ come from the germline V gene. CDR3 in DNA: TGCGCCAGCAGCGAGGGACTAGCGGTTCCCACAGATACGCAGTATTTT. This translates into CASSEGLAVPTDTQYF.

The chain links TRBV7-8 to TRBJ2-5; possible D gene TRBD2, 5 bases. V lost 2 bases and J 2 bases, leaving 18 bases between the germline ends. The CDR3 length is 17 residues. CDR1 is SGHVS, CDR2 FQNEAQ, per germline. The CDR3 sequence is CASSLSWSGQRQETQYF. The CDR3 coding sequence is TGTGCCAGCAGCTTAAGTTGGTCCGGGCAGCGGCAAGAGACCCAGTACTTC.

The chain joins TRBV9 to TRBJ1-5; a possible D gene is TRBD1 (5 bases). Trimming cost V 0 bases and J 3 bases, with 10 bases left between them. From germline, CDR1 is SGDLS and CDR2 YYNGEE. This CDR3 comprises 15 residues. The CDR3 loop is CASSVAGGFNQPQHF. CDR3 DNA sequence: TGTGCCAGCAGCGTAGCCGGGGGTTTCAATCAGCCCCAGCATTTT.

This rearrangement joins TRBV6-1 to TRBJ1-3; D unclear. V lost 7 bases to trimming and J lost 4 bases, with 11 bases between them. The CDR3 covers 13 residues. Germline V gives CDR1 MNHNS, CDR2 SASEGT. CDR3 coding DNA: TGTGCCAGCACCGTATCGGAGGGAAACACCATATATTTT. Amino acids: CASTVSEGNTIYF.

This clonotype was picked up many times. The rearrangement joins TRBV5-6 to TRBJ1-1; TRBD1 agrees at 9 bases. The J segment lost 5 bases and the V segment lost 3 bases, leaving 5 bases of the junction unmatched. Germline CDR1 and CDR2: SGHDT and YYEEEE. The CDR3 consists of 14 residues. Here the CDR3 DNA reads TGTGCCAGCAGCTGGGGACAGGGTTGGACTGAAGCTTTCTTT. Translated, it gives CASSWGQGWTEAFF.

This clonotype was found many times. The V and J genes are TRBV4-1 and TRBJ1-1, with D unresolved. Per the germline V gene, CDR1 is MGHRA and CDR2 is YSYEKL. V was clipped by 0 bases and J by 4 bases, with 15 bases between them. CDR3 length: 16 residues. The CDR3 is CASSQEEFGGLTEAFF. The DNA of the CDR3 is TGCGCCAGCAGCCAAGAAGAGTTTGGCGGGCTCACTGAAGCTTTCTTT.

In this sample, this clonotype turned up many times. V is TRBV7-2 and J is TRBJ2-1; D remains ambiguous. There are 14 residues in the CDR3. V lost 5 bases and J lost 5, with 13 bases in between. CDR1 and CDR2 (germline): SGHTA, FQGNSA. Written as DNA, the CDR3 is TGTGCCAGCAGCCCTAGTCGCCCTCACAATGAGCAGTTCTTC. Protein: CASSPSRPHNEQFF.

This clonotype has ten or more counts. V and J are TRBV30 and TRBJ1-2, with D perhaps matching TRBD1 (6 bases). CDR3 length equals 15 residues. Germline V gene data show CDR1 as GTSNPN and CDR2 as SVGIG (reference sequence). V gave up 2 bases and J gave up 9 bases, with 22 bases separating them. The CDR3 is CAWSTPGEAAVSYTF. The CDR3 nucleotides are TGTGCCTGGAGTACCCCAGGGGAGGCCGCGGTTAGCTACACCTTC.

This clonotype showed up many times. The chain has TRBV5-1 and TRBJ1-2; 8 nucleotides line up with TRBD1. The V segment lost 2 bases and the J segment 6 bases; nucleotides outside the gene matches: 6. Germline values: CDR1 SGHRS, CDR2 YFSETQ. CDR3 length: 14 amino acids. The CDR3 spells CASSLFTTGDGYTF. The CDR3 DNA is TGCGCCAGCAGCTTATTTACGACAGGGGATGGCTACACCTTC.

This clonotype has at least ten counts. The chain has TRBV5-1 and TRBJ1-1; D gene ambiguous. The CDR3 runs 13 residues. V was shortened by 4 bases and J by 3 bases, with 10 bases between the two germline ends. Germline V CDR1 and CDR2: SGHRS, YFSETQ. The CDR3 here is CASSGMGYTEAFF. In nucleotides, the CDR3 is TGCGCCAGCAGCGGTATGGGTTACACTGAAGCTTTCTTT.

This clonotype was picked up a small number of times. The chain has TRBV7-2 and TRBJ2-2, with TRBD1 matching over 9 bases. With V trimmed by 5 bases and J by 5 bases, 3 bases remained unmatched. Per the germline V gene, CDR1 is SGHTA and CDR2 is FQGNSA. The CDR3 extends over 14 amino acids. The CDR3 sequence: CASSLGQGTGELFF. CDR3 coding DNA: TGTGCCAGCAGCCTAGGACAGGGGACCGGGGAGCTGTTTTTT.

This clonotype was counted ten times or more. The CDR3 here is CASSDRSEWTEAFF. Here the CDR3 DNA reads TGTGCCAGCAGTGATCGCAGCGAATGGACTGAAGCTTTCTTT. This chain connects TRBV25-1 to TRBJ1-1, with D unresolved. V lost 3 bases, J lost 5 bases, and 13 bases lay in between. Per germline, CDR1 MGHDK and CDR2 SYGVNS. This CDR3 region has 14 residues.

This clonotype showed up just a few times. V gene TRBV5-4 combines with J gene TRBJ2-4, with D hard to call. Per germline, CDR1 SGHNT and CDR2 YYREEE (reference sequence). The CDR3 is 13 residues long. Trimming shortened V by 0 bases and J by 10 bases, and 11 bases separated the two germline ends. CDR3 coding DNA: TGTGCCAGCAGCTTGGAAAATGTACGGATTCAGTACTTC. Translation: CASSLENVRIQYF.